This T cell receptor beta chain is drawn from a study of cytomegalovirus exposure and HLA in healthy donors. Comments on this clone: Its antigen is currently unknown.

Primers included in the PCR were 60 Vbeta and 13 Jbeta primers. Some clones are missing from TCRdb's copy, which holds only in-frame ones; the method was immunoSEQ multiplex PCR. The repertoire holds 95,000 to 150,000 clones, with approximately 80% as singletons. Study results and limitations: Evidence from a later analysis indicated that most CMV-associated TCR beta chains looked HLA-restricted.

Germline values: CDR1 SGHRS, CDR2 YFSETQ. The CDR3 length is 14 residues. The trim removed 4 bases at V and 7 bases at J, leaving 7 bases unmatched. The source material was PBMCs. This clonotype originated in a man aged 25-45 years in good health and CMV-seropositive. The rearrangement links TRBV5-1 to TRBJ2-1, with 8 bases identical to TRBD2. DNA for the CDR3: TGCGCCAGCAGCCCCGGGGGGGCGGGGAATGAGCAGTTCTTC. Translation gives CASSPGGAGNEQFF.